This TCR beta chain comes out of a study of T cell responses to AZD1222 COVID-19 vaccine. Broader study findings: Reportedly, close to half of spike-specific TCRs are directed against unmutated variant regions. Compared with day 0, the breadth and depth of the Spike-specific TCR repertoire rose significantly after two doses of AZD1222.

For this clone: The antigen remains unidentified.

TCRdb's table, derived via immunoSEQ multiplex PCR, lists solely in-frame clones and lacks some. The profile shows approximately 50,000 clones, roughly three quarters of them singletons. With V trimmed by 3 bases and J by 1 base, 2 bases remained unmatched. CDR1 SGHNT and CDR2 YYREEE come from the germline V gene (reference sequence). There are 15 residues in the CDR3. The source is an adult who received the AZD1222 COVID-19 vaccine. This specimen was peripheral blood, taken 28 days after the second AZD1222 dose. The J gene is TRBJ2-7, the V gene TRBV5-4, with 12 positions matching TRBD2. CDR3 bases: TGTGCCAGCAGCTCCGGGACTAGCGGGTCCTACGAGCAGTACTTC. Translated, it gives CASSSGTSGSYEQYF.